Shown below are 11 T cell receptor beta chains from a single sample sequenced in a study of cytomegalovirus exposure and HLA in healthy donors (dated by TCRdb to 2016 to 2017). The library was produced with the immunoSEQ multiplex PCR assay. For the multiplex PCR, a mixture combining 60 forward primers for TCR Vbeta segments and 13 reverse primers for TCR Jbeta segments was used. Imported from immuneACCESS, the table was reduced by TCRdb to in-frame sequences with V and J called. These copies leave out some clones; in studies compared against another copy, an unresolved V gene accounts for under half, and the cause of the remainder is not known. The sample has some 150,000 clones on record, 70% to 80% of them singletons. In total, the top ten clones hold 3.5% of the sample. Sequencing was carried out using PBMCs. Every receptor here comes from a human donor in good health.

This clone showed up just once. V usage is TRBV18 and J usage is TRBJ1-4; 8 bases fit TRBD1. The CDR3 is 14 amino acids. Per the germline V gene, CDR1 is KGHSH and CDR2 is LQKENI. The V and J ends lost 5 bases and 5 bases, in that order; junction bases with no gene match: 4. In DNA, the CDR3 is TGTGCCAGCTCATCCGACAGGGGAAATGAAAAACTGTTTTTT. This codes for CASSSDRGNEKLFF.

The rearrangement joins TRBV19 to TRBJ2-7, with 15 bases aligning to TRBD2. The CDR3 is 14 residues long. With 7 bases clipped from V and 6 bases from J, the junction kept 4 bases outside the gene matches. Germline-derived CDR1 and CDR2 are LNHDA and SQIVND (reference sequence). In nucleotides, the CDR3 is TGTGCCAGTAAGCCGGGACTAGCGGGAGGCGAGCAGTACTTC. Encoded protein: CASKPGLAGGEQYF.

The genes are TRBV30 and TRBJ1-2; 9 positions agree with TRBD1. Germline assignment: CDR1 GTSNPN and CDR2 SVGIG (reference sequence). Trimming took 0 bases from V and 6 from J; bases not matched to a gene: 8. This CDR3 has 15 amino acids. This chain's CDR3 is CAWSVRYRTGDGYTF. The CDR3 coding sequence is TGTGCCTGGAGTGTACGGTATAGGACAGGGGATGGCTACACCTTC.

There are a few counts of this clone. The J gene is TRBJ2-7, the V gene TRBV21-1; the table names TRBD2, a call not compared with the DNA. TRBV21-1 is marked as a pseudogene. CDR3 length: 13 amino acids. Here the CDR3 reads CASSNLHAGFPLF. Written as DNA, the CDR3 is TGTGCCAGCAGCAATCTACACGCGGGCTTTCCATTATTC.

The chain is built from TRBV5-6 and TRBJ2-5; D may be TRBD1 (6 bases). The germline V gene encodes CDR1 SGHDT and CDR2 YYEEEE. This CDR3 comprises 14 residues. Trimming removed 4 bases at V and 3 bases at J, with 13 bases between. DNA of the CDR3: TGTGCCAGCAGCGCGACAGGAGACAAAGAGACCCAGTACTTC. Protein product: CASSATGDKETQYF.

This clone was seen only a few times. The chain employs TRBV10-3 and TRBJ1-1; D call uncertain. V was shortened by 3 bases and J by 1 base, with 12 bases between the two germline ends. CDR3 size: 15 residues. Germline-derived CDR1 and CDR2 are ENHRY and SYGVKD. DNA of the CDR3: TGTGCCATCAGTGAAACGGCGGCTAGGAACACTGAAGCTTTCTTT. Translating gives CAISETAARNTEAFF.

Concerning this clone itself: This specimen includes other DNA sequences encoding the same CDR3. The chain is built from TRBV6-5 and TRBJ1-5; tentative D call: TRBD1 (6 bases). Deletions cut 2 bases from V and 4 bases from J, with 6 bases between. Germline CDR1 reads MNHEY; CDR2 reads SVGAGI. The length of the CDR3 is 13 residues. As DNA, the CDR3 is TGTGCCAGCAGTTACGACAGGAATCAGCCCCAGCATTTT. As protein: CASSYDRNQPQHF.

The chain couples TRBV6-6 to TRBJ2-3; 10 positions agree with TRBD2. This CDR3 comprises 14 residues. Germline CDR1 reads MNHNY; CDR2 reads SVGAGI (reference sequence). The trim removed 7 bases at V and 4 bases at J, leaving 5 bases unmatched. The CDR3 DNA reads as TGTGCCAGCAAAAACAGCGGGGGGGCAGATACGCAGTATTTT. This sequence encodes CASKNSGGADTQYF.

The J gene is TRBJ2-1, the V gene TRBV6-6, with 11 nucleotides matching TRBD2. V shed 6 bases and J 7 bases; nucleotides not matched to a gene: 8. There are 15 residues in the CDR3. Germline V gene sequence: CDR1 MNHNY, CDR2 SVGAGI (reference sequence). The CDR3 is CASSQGIAGGNEQFF. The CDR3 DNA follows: TGTGCCAGCAGCCAGGGGATAGCGGGGGGGAATGAGCAGTTCTTC.

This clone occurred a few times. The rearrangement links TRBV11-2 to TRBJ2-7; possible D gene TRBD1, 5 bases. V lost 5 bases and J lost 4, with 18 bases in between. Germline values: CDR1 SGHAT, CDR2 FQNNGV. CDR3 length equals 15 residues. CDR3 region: CASSREAGPLYEQYF. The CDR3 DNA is TGTGCCAGCAGCCGAGAGGCAGGGCCCCTGTACGAGCAGTACTTC.

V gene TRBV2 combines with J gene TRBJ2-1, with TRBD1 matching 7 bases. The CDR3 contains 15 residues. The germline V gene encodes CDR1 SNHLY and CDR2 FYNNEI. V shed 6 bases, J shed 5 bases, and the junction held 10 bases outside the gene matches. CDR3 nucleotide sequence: TGTGCCAGCAGCGGGACAGAATTTCAGAACAATGAGCAGTTCTTC. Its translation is CASSGTEFQNNEQFF.